The TCR beta chain under discussion was sequenced for a study of human T cells and chemical hapten exposure. The overall study: Per-sample TCR yield variability stemmed mainly from small pooled library volume differences.

Points from the study as a whole: Positive correlation was observed between PT1 expanded TCR counts and patch test score. With regard to DPC sensitization, TCRs above 1 in 1000 frequency did not change.

TCRdb passed the RACE reads through MiXCR, listing each CDR3 protein once. Among about 120,000 distinct CDR3 sequences listed, roughly an eighth were seen once. This clonotype was seen more than once but under ten times. Its antigen is not identified. The time point: patch test 1, 2 weeks after DPC sensitization. Treatment reported: therapeutic diphenylcyclopropenone sensitization with weekly scalp DPC. Germline CDR1 SEHNR, CDR2 FQNEAQ (reference sequence). Trimming removed 5 bases at V and 7 bases at J, with 8 bases between. CDR3 length equals 11 residues. The source was whole blood, collected in connection with sensitization to the hapten diphenylcyclopropenone (DPC). The receptor's source is a man between 18 and 29 years old with alopecia areata. Some clones in this sample may be carry-over from other donors' samples. This chain uses TRBV7-9 with TRBJ1-1, with TRBD1 as a possible D gene (6 bases). The CDR3 DNA reads as TGTGCCAGCAGCCGGACAGTTGAAGCTTTCTTT. This encodes CASSRTVEAFF. The complete variable domain, with remaining parts taken from reference TRBV7-9 and TRBJ1-1, reads DTGVSQNPRHKITKRGQNVTFRCDPISEHNRLYWYRQTLGQGPEFLTYFQNEAQLEKSRLLSDRFSAERPKGSFSTLEIQRTEQGDSAMYLCASSRTVEAFFGQGTRLTVV.